This T cell receptor (beta chain) was sequenced for a study of Graves' ophthalmopathy and Graves' hyperthyroidism. CDR1 and CDR2 from the germline V gene are MDHEN and SYDVKM. There are 15 residues in the CDR3. V was shortened by 6 bases and J by 7 bases, with 16 bases between the two germline ends. This clonotype was detected ten times or more. Scientists amplified the TCR beta CDR3 regions from RNA transcripts. Investigators did first-round RT-PCR with HTBI primers, then second-round multiplex PCR. Via MiXCR, TCRdb re-called the multiplex PCR reads, giving one row per CDR3 protein. The profile covers about 480,000 distinct CDR3 sequences, with approximately 15% appearing a single time and more than 8.5% taken by the ten largest.

The chain joins TRBV28 to TRBJ1-6; D ambiguous. This TCR was recovered from a woman in her thirties with Graves' ophthalmopathy. Sequenced input: blood. The CDR3 DNA reads TGTGCCAGCAGACAGAACTATCTTCAGAATTCACCCCTCCACTTT. This encodes CASRQNYLQNSPLHF.